This TCR beta chain was found in a study of OX40 agonist ivuxolimab in advanced cancers. Study-level background: Patients were given ivuxolimab, an antibody that agonizes OX40 (CD134).

With 4 bases removed from V and 5 bases from J, the gap between germline ends came to 8 bases. The CDR3 length is 12 residues. From germline, CDR1 is SQVTM and CDR2 ANQGSEA. Concerning this clone itself: The antigen remains unidentified.

No patient had autoimmune disease or received systemic immunosuppression. Broader study findings: CD8+ T cells showed, on average, more clonal expansion than CD4+ cells.

Some clones are missing from TCRdb's copy, which holds only in-frame ones; the method was immunoSEQ multiplex PCR. In the table there are 35,000 to 45,000 clones, roughly nine tenths of which are singletons. The rearrangement links TRBV29-1 to TRBJ2-2, with D uncertain. The specimen was CD4+ or CD8+ T cells sorted from blood, collected in a trial of the OX40 agonist ivuxolimab. This sequence originates from an adult with an advanced solid tumor such as melanoma, head and neck, liver or kidney cancer. CDR3 sequence: CSVAGPTGELFF. The CDR3 DNA reads TGCAGCGTTGCCGGGCCAACCGGGGAGCTGTTTTTT.